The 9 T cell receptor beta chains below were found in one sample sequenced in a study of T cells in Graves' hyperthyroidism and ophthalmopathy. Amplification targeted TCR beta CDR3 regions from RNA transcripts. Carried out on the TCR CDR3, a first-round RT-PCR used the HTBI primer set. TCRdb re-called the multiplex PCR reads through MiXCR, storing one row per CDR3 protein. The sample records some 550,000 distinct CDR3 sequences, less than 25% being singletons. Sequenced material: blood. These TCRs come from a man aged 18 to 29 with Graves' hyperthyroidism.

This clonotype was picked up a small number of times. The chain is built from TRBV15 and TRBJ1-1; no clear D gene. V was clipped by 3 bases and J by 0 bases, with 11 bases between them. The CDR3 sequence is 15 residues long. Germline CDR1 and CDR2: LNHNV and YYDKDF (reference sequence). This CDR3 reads CATSRSLGVNTEAFF. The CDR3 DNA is TGTGCCACCAGCAGGTCACTTGGGGTGAACACTGAAGCTTTCTTT.

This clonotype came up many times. The CDR3 sequence: CASSGDSTYEQYF. As DNA, the CDR3 is TGTGCCAGCAGTGGAGACAGTACCTACGAGCAGTACTTC. The J gene is TRBJ2-7, the V gene TRBV12-3 or TRBV12-4; weak D call: TRBD1 (5 bases). Trimming removed 5 bases from V and 2 bases from J, with 10 bases in between. The CDR3 extends over 13 amino acids.

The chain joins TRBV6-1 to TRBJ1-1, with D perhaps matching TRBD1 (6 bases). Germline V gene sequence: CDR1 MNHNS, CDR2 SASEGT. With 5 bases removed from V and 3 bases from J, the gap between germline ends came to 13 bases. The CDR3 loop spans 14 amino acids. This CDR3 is CASSTPGAYTEAFF. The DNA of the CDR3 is TGTGCCAGCAGTACCCCAGGGGCATACACTGAAGCTTTCTTT.

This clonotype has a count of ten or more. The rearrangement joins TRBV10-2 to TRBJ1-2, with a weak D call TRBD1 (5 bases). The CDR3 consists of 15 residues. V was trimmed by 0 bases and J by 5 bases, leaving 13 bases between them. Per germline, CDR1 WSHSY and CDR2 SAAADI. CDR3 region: CASSESPRASYGYTF. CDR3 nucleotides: TGCGCCAGCAGTGAGTCTCCCAGGGCGTCGTATGGCTACACCTTC.

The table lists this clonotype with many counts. The CDR3 DNA follows: TGTGCCTGGAGTGTAATGGGGAACACCGGGGAGCTGTTTTTT. This translates into CAWSVMGNTGELFF. V is TRBV30 and J is TRBJ2-2; D not resolved. Trimming removed 0 bases at V and 1 base at J, with 6 bases between. Germline CDR1 reads GTSNPN; CDR2 reads SVGIG (reference sequence). There are 14 residues in the CDR3. The entire variable domain, with the rest obtained from reference TRBV30 and TRBJ2-2, is as follows: SQTIHQWPATLVQPVGSPLSLECTVEGTSNPNLYWYRQAAGRGLQLLFYSVGIGQISSEVPQNLSASRPQDRQFILSSKKLLLSDSGFYLCAWSVMGNTGELFFGEGSRLTVL.

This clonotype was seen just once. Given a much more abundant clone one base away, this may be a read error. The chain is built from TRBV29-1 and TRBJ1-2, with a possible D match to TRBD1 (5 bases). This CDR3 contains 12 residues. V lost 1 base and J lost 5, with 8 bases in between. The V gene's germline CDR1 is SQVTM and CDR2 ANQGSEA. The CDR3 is CSVEATEYGYTF. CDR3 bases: TGCAGCGTTGAAGCGACAGAGTATGGCTACACCTTC.

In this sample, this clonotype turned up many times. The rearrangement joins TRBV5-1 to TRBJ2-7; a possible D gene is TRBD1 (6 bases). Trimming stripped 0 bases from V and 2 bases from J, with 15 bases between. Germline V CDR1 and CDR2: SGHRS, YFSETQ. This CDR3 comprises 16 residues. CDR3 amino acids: CASSLALTGGTYEQYF. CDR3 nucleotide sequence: TGCGCCAGCAGCTTGGCTCTGACAGGCGGCACCTACGAGCAGTACTTC.

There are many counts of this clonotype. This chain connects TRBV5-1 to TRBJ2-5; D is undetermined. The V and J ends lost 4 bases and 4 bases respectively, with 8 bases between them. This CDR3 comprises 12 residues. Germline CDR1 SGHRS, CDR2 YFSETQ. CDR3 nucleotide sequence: TGCGCCAGCAGCCCCGAGGCAGAGACCCAGTACTTC. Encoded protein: CASSPEAETQYF.

CDR3 residues: CASSNLQGGYTEAFF. For the CDR3, the DNA is TGTGCCAGCAGTAATCTACAGGGAGGGTACACTGAAGCTTTCTTT. The chain links TRBV6-1 to TRBJ1-1; perhaps TRBD1 as D (6 bases). Germline CDR1 MNHNS, CDR2 SASEGT. Trimming took off 5 bases at V and 3 bases at J, with 16 bases between the two ends. The CDR3 has 15 residues.